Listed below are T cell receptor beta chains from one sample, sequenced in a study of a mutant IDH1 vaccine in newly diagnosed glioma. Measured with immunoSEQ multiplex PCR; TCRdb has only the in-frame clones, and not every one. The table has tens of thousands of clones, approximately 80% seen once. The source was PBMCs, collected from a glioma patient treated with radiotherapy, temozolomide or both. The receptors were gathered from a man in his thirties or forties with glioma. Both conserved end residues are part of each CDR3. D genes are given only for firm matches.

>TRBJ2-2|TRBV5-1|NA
TGCGCCAGCAGCTATACCGTACGGGACACCGGGGAGCTGTTTTTT
CASSYTVRDTGELFF
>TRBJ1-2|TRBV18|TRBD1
TGTGCCAGCTCACCAAGGGGACAGGGCTATGGCTACACCTTC
CASSPRGQGYGYTF
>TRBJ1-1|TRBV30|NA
TGTGCCCTTCAGGGCAGCTCAATGGGCACTGAAGCTTTCTTT
CALQGSSMGTEAFF
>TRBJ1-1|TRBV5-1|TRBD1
TGCGCCAGCAGCTTGGCCCGAGCAGGACAGGAGGAAGCTTTCTTT
CASSLARAGQEEAFF
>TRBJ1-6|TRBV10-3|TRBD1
TGTGCCATCAGTGAGTCTGGGACAGGGGGGGGCTATAATTCACCCCTCCACTTT
CAISESGTGGGYNSPLHF
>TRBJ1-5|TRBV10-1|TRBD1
TGCGCCAGCAGACTGACAGGGGAACTATACCAGCCCCAGCATTTT
CASRLTGELYQPQHF
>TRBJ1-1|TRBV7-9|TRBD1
TGTGCCAGCAGCTCCGGGGACAGGGGACCTGAAGCTTTCTTT
CASSSGDRGPEAFF
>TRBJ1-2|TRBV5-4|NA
TGTGCCAGCAGCTCTTACAGGAACTATGGCTACACCTTC
CASSSYRNYGYTF
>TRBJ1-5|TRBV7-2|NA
TGTGCCAGCAGCTTAGAGGGAAAGGGCGATCAGCCCCAGCATTTT
CASSLEGKGDQPQHF
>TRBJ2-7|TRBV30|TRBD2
TGTGCCTGGAAGGGACTAGCGGGAGTGGACGAGCAGTACTTC
CAWKGLAGVDEQYF
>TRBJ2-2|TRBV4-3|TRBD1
TGCGCCAGCAGCCATTGGACAGGGGGCCGAATGTTCGGGGAGCTGTTTTTT
CASSHWTGGRMFGELFF
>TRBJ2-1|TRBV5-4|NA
TGTGCCAGCAGCTTGACCCCCGGGCGGAATGAGCAGTTCTTC
CASSLTPGRNEQFF
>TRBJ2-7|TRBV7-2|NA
TGTGCCAGCAGCTTAGAAAGAAGGGGGGGGACAGTATCCTACGAGCAGTACTTC
CASSLERRGGTVSYEQYF
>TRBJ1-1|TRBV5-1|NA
TGCGCCAGCAGCCCCAGCGGGGATGACACTGAAGCTTTCTTT
CASSPSGDDTEAFF
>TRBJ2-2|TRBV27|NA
TGTGCCAGCAGTTTATTGGATGGGGGTGACACCGGGGAGCTGTTTTTT
CASSLLDGGDTGELFF
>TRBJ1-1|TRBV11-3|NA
TGTGCCAGCAGCTTAGCCCACAACACTGAAGCTTTCTTT
CASSLAHNTEAFF
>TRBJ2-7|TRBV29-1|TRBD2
TGCAGCGCTTACGGGACTAGCGGGAATTGGGAGCAGTACTTC
CSAYGTSGNWEQYF
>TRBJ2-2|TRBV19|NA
TGTGCCAGTAGTATATCCAGAGGCACCGGGGAGCTGTTTTTT
CASSISRGTGELFF
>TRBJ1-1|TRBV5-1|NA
TGCGCCAGCAGCCAGGACAGAGAAGCTTTCTTT
CASSQDREAFF
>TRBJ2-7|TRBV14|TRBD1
TGTGCCAGCAGCCAAGATTTGCGTCGGGACAGGGCTTTCGAGCAGTACTTC
CASSQDLRRDRAFEQYF